The following is a T cell receptor (beta chain) sequence with its context. Germline assignment: CDR1 ENHRY and CDR2 SYGVKD. The CDR3 totals 13 residues. V gave up 4 bases and J gave up 0 bases, with 6 bases separating them. The data were produced by immunoSEQ multiplex PCR, yet TCRdb's version contains in-frame clones alone and is incomplete. This repertoire shows about 220,000 clones, 80% to 85% found once; its top ten account for less than 6.5%. The source of the sample is a study of blood T cell repertoires in COVID-19. Study in general: The study drew acute and convalescent COVID-19 samples from the United States, Italy and Spain.

This chain links TRBV10-3 with TRBJ1-1; D is uncertain. The source of this sequence is an older woman who had recovered from COVID-19. Sequenced: peripheral blood. CDR3 loop: CAISGRLNTEAFF. The CDR3 region has the DNA TGTGCCATCAGTGGGCGGTTGAACACTGAAGCTTTCTTT.